Each of the 24 T cell receptor beta chains below was sequenced from the same sample in a study of cytomegalovirus exposure and HLA in healthy donors. The PCR had 60 Vbeta and 13 Jbeta primers. This table comes from immunoSEQ multiplex PCR, and its TCRdb copy is limited to in-frame clones, with some not included. The sample holds under 200,000 clones, 77% seen once. Material for sequencing was PBMCs. Source of these receptors: a man aged 45-60 years in good health and CMV-seropositive.

V is TRBV6-1 and J is TRBJ1-1; D gene ambiguous. In germline, CDR1 is MNHNS, CDR2 SASEGT. The V and J ends lost 3 bases and 6 bases respectively, with 14 bases between them. CDR3 length: 14 residues. The CDR3 DNA reads as TGTGCCAGCAGTGAGAATTCGGGATTTCCTGAAGCTTTCTTT. This sequence encodes CASSENSGFPEAFF.

The rearrangement joins TRBV6-5 to TRBJ1-2; D is ambiguous. This CDR3 contains 15 residues. V lost 0 bases to trimming and J lost 0 bases, with 8 bases between them. Germline V gives CDR1 MNHEY, CDR2 SVGAGI. DNA for the CDR3: TGTGCCAGCAGTTACTCGACAAACGCTAACTATGGCTACACCTTC. Its protein is CASSYSTNANYGYTF.

This clone was observed a single time. The V call is TRBV10-3, the J call TRBJ2-5, with 10 bases lining up with TRBD1. The CDR3 runs 15 residues. From germline, CDR1 is ENHRY and CDR2 SYGVKD. V trimming: 5 bases; J trimming: 5 bases; junction bases outside the gene matches: 8. The CDR3 DNA sequence: TGTGCCATCAGTTCATCCGGGACAGGGGATGAGACCCAGTACTTC. Protein sequence: CAISSSGTGDETQYF.

The gene calls are TRBV5-1 and TRBJ1-3; D is uncertain. The CDR3 spans 16 residues. Trimming cost V 5 bases and J 0 bases, with 15 bases left between them. Germline assignment: CDR1 SGHRS and CDR2 YFSETQ. For the CDR3, the DNA is TGCGCCAGCAGACCCCGACAACTCAGCTCTGGAAACACCATATATTTT. Protein: CASRPRQLSSGNTIYF.

The chain combines TRBV21-1 with TRBJ1-2. TRBV21-1 is labeled a pseudogene. The CDR3 sequence is 13 residues long. CDR3 amino acids: CASSKCRGYGYTF. The CDR3 nucleotides are TGTGCCAGCAGCAAGTGCAGAGGCTATGGCTACACCTTC.

The chain employs TRBV28 and TRBJ2-5, with a possible D match to TRBD2 (6 bases). The V and J ends lost 6 bases and 1 base respectively, with 12 bases between them. Germline V gene sequence: CDR1 MDHEN, CDR2 SYDVKM. CDR3 length equals 14 residues. The CDR3 DNA sequence: TGTGCCAGCAGGGAGCGGGCAGGCCAAGAGACCCAGTACTTC. It encodes CASRERAGQETQYF.

This clone came up a few times. This CDR3 is CASSARNLVAGEQYF. DNA of the CDR3: TGTGCCAGCAGCGCCCGAAACTTGGTGGCAGGGGAGCAGTACTTC. The chain has TRBV7-9 and TRBJ2-7, with D tentatively TRBD1 (5 bases). The CDR3 has 15 residues. The germline gives CDR1 SEHNR, CDR2 FQNEAQ (reference sequence). V dropped 5 bases and J dropped 7 bases, with 21 bases sitting between them.

V is TRBV5-1 and J is TRBJ2-1; 10 nucleotides align to TRBD2. Losses at the gene ends were 5 bases for V and 6 bases for J; bases not matched to a gene: 11. This CDR3 is built from 16 residues. Per the germline V gene, CDR1 is SGHRS and CDR2 is YFSETQ. The CDR3 sequence: CASRRSSGGVINEQFF. The CDR3, as DNA: TGCGCCAGCAGAAGGTCTAGCGGGGGCGTTATCAATGAGCAGTTCTTC.

This chain links TRBV5-6 with TRBJ1-5, with 9 bases lining up with TRBD1. CDR1 SGHDT and CDR2 YYEEEE come from the germline V gene. This CDR3 contains 16 residues. The trim removed 0 bases at V and 2 bases at J, leaving 3 bases unmatched. The CDR3 region has the DNA TGTGCCAGCAGCTTGGGGGACAGGGTCGGCAATCAGCCCCAGCATTTT. Its translation: CASSLGDRVGNQPQHF.

This sequence joins TRBV21-1 and TRBJ1-5. TRBV21-1 is designated a pseudogene. The CDR3 is 18 residues long. Written as DNA, the CDR3 is TGTGCCAGCAGCCCCCCTGTGAGCCGGGGGGGGAGCAATCAGCCCCAGCATTTT. It codes for CASSPPVSRGGSNQPQHF.

The gene calls are TRBV28 and TRBJ2-5, with D unresolved. The last part of the DNA fits TRBJ2-7 better; the J call may be wrong. Germline loops: CDR1 MDHEN, CDR2 SYDVKM. This CDR3 is 10 amino acids long. The CDR3, as DNA: TGTGCCAGCAGATCCTACGAGCAGTACTTC. Its translation is CASRSYEQYF.

This clone was observed once. This sequence joins TRBV30 and TRBJ2-3, with 9 bases identical to TRBD1. CDR1 is GTSNPN, CDR2 SVGIG, per germline (reference sequence). This CDR3 comprises 14 residues. The J segment lost 6 bases and the V segment lost 4 bases, leaving 8 bases of the junction unmatched. CDR3 coding DNA: TGTGCCTGGACCAGAACAGGGGGCGCGGATACGCAGTATTTT. It specifies CAWTRTGGADTQYF.

This sequence joins TRBV28 and TRBJ2-7; TRBD2 agrees at 13 bases. This CDR3 is 15 amino acids long. Unmatched junction bases numbered 2, after V lost 2 bases and J lost 4 bases. Germline CDR1 is MDHEN and CDR2 is SYDVKM. The CDR3 coding sequence is TGTGCCAGCAGTTTAACTAGCGGGGGGGTTTACGAGCAGTACTTC. It encodes CASSLTSGGVYEQYF.

This chain links TRBV5-1 with TRBJ2-7; TRBD1 aligns across 7 bases. Germline values: CDR1 SGHRS, CDR2 YFSETQ. CDR3 length: 14 amino acids. V was clipped by 3 bases and J by 6 bases; unmatched bases: 9. CDR3 sequence (DNA): TGCGCCAGCAGCTCCTGGACAGGCTTGAGCGAGCAGTACTTC. Protein sequence: CASSSWTGLSEQYF. Variable domain in full (rest from reference TRBV5-1 and TRBJ2-7): KAGVTQTPRYLIKTRGQQVTLSCSPISGHRSVSWYQQTPGQGLQFLFEYFSETQRNKGNFPGRFSGRQFSNSRSEMNVSTLELGDSALYLCASSSWTGLSEQYFGPGTRLTVT.

The rearrangement uses TRBV4-3 and TRBJ1-5; D ambiguous. The CDR3 length is 15 residues. CDR1 and CDR2 from the germline V gene are LGHNA and YSLEER. V was cut by 4 bases and J by 3 bases, with 13 bases left in between. CDR3 residues: CASSRHIGDNQPQHF. DNA of the CDR3: TGCGCCAGCAGCCGTCACATCGGGGACAATCAGCCCCAGCATTTT.

The rearrangement links TRBV4-3 to TRBJ2-1, with D possibly matching TRBD2 (6 bases). This CDR3 is built from 17 residues. V shed 1 base and J shed 0 bases, with 13 bases lying between them. Per germline, CDR1 LGHNA and CDR2 YSLEER. CDR3 bases: TGCGCCAGCAGCCAAGGGATAGCGGTAAGCTCCTACAATGAGCAGTTCTTC. Its translation is CASSQGIAVSSYNEQFF.

A note on this clone: The final CDR3 position lacks the conserved phenylalanine or tryptophan, pointing to a likely read error. The V gene is TRBV6-5, the J gene TRBJ2-7; maybe TRBD1 (5 bases). Trimming took off 2 bases at V and 2 bases at J, with 10 bases between the two ends. The length of the CDR3 is 14 residues. Germline CDR1 is MNHEY and CDR2 is SVGAGI. CDR3 in DNA: TGTGCCAGCAGTTACGTTCCAGGGCCCTACGAGCAGTACCTC. Its translation: CASSYVPGPYEQYL.

The chain is built from TRBV5-6 and TRBJ1-5; perhaps TRBD1 as D (6 bases). This CDR3 has 16 residues. Germline V gene lookup returns CDR1 SGHDT and CDR2 YYEEEE. Trimming took off 5 bases at V and 0 bases at J, with 15 bases between the two ends. CDR3 loop: CASRGGGPNSNQPQHF. DNA of the CDR3: TGTGCCAGCAGGGGCGGGGGGCCGAATAGCAATCAGCCCCAGCATTTT.

This chain joins TRBV6-1 and TRBJ1-3, with a possible D match to TRBD1 (6 bases). CDR3 length: 14 residues. From germline, CDR1 is MNHNS and CDR2 SASEGT. Deletions cut 7 bases from V and 4 bases from J, with 14 bases between. CDR3 nucleotide sequence: TGTGCCAGCATTCGGACAGCTGGGGGAAACACCATATATTTT. Its translation is CASIRTAGGNTIYF.

This rearrangement joins TRBV4-1 to TRBJ2-7; 11 bases line up with TRBD1. This CDR3 comprises 16 residues. Losses at the gene ends were 5 bases for V and 3 bases for J; bases not matched to a gene: 9. Germline V gene sequence: CDR1 MGHRA, CDR2 YSYEKL. CDR3 amino acids: CASSLQAGTGGYEQYF. In DNA, the CDR3 is TGCGCCAGCAGCTTACAGGCCGGGACAGGGGGCTACGAGCAGTACTTC.

The gene calls are TRBV23-1 and TRBJ1-5; 8 bases match TRBD1. TRBV23-1 qualifies as an ORF whose function is uncertain. The junction had 2 bases not matched to a gene; V was cut back by 3 bases and J by 4 bases. The CDR3 is made up of 14 amino acids. CDR3 nucleotides: TGCGCCAGCAGTCATACAGGGGGAAATCAGCCCCAGCATTTT. Its protein is CASSHTGGNQPQHF.

This chain uses TRBV7-8 with TRBJ2-2, with a possible D match to TRBD1 (6 bases). Germline CDR1 SGHVS, CDR2 FQNEAQ. The CDR3 has 15 residues. V lost 5 bases and J 6 bases, leaving 16 bases between the germline ends. The DNA of the CDR3 is TGTGCCAGCAGCCCCGCCCCCCCAGGGGCCGGGGAGCTGTTTTTT. This gives the protein CASSPAPPGAGELFF. The full variable domain, rest sourced from reference TRBV7-8 and TRBJ2-2, is GAGVSQSPRYKVAKRGQDVALRCDPISGHVSLFWYQQALGQGPEFLTYFQNEAQLDKSGLPSDRFFAERPEGSVSTLKIQRTQQEDSAVYLCASSPAPPGAGELFFGEGSRLTVL.

The chain links TRBV10-3 to TRBJ2-5; TRBD1 aligns across 8 bases. J was trimmed by 5 bases and V by 6 bases; bases with no gene match: 8. The CDR3 length is 14 residues. Germline V lookup: CDR1 ENHRY, CDR2 SYGVKD. The CDR3 is CAISADRAKETQYF. The CDR3 DNA reads as TGTGCCATCAGCGCGGACAGGGCCAAGGAGACCCAGTACTTC.

The CDR3 DNA is TGTGCCAGTAGTCCCCGACTAGCGGGGATCTCCTACAATGAGCAGTTCTTC. It translates to CASSPRLAGISYNEQFF. This sequence joins TRBV19 and TRBJ2-1; TRBD2 matches 11 bases. Germline V CDR1 and CDR2: LNHDA, SQIVND (reference sequence). The CDR3 loop spans 17 amino acids. Trimming took 5 bases from V and 0 from J; bases not matched to a gene: 6.